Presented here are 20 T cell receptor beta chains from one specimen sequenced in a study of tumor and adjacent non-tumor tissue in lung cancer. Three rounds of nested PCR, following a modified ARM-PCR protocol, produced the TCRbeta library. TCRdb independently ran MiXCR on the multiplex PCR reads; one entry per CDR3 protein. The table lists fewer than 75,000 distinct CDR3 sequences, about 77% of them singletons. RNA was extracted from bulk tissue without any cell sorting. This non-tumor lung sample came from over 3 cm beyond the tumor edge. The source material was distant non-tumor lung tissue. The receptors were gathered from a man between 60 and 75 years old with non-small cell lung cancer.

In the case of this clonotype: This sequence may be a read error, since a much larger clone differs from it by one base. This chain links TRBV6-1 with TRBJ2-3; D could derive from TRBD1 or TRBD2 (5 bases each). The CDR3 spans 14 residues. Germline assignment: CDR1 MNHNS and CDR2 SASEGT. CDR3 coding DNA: TGTGCCAGCAGTTCGGGGTGTTCGACAGATACGCGGTATTTT. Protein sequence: CASSSGCSTDTRYF.

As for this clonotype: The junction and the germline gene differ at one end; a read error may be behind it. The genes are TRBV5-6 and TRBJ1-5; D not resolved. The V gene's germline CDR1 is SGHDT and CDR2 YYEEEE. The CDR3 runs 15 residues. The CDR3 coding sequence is TGTGCCAGCAGATTGGGCACGGGAAGGAATCAACCCCAACATTTT. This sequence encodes CASRLGTGRNQPQHF.

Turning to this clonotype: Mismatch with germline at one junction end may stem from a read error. CDR3 in amino acids: CASSQDDVSYNKQFF. In DNA, the CDR3 is TGCGCCAGCAGCCAGGATGACGTCTCCTACAATAAGCAGTTCTTC. The chain carries TRBV4-1 and TRBJ2-1; D is unclear. The length of the CDR3 is 15 residues. Germline assignment: CDR1 MGHRA and CDR2 YSYEKL.

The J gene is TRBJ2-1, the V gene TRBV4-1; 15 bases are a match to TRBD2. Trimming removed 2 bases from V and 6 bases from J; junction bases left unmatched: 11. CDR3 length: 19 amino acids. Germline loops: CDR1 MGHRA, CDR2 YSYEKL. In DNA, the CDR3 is TGCGCCAGCAGCCAAAAGTCAGGACTAGCGGGAGGGCGGCGCAATGAGCAGTTCTTC. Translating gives CASSQKSGLAGGRRNEQFF.

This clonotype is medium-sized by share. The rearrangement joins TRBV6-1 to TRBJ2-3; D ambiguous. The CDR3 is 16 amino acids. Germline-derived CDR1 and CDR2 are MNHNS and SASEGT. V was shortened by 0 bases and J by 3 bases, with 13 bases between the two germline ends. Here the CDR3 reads CASSEAGSRRTDTQYF. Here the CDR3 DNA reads TGTGCCAGCAGTGAAGCGGGGTCTCGACGAACAGATACGCAGTATTTT.

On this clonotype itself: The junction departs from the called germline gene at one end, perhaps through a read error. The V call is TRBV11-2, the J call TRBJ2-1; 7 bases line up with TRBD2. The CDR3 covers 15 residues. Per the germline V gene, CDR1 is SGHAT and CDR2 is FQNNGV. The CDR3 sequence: CASSLETSGIDEHFF. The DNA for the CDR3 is TGTGCCAGCAGCTTAGAAACAAGCGGGATCGATGAGCACTTCTTC. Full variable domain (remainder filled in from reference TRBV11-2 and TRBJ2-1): EAGVAQSPRYKIIEKRQSVAFWCNPISGHATLYWYQQILGQGPKLLIQFQNNGVVDDSQLPKDRFSAERLKGVDSTLKIQPAKLEDSAVYLCASSLETSGIDEHFFGPGTRLTVL.

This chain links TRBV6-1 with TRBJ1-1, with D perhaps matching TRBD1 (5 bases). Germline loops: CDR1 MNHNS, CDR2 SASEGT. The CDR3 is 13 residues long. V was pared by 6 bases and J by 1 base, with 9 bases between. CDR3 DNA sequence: TGTGCCAGCAGGGTACAGGCGAACACTGAAGCTTTCTTT. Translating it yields CASRVQANTEAFF.

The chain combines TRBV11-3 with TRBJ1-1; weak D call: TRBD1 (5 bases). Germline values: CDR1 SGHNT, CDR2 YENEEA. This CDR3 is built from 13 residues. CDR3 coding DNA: TGTTTCAGCTCCATGCGGGGACCGACTGAAGCTTTCTTT. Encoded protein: CFSSMRGPTEAFF.

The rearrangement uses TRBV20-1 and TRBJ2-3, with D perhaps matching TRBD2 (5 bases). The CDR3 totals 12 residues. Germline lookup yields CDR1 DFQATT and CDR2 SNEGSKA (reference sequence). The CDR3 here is CRSSLNTDTQYF. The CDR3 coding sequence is TGCAGATCTAGCCTCAACACAGATACGCAGTATTTT.

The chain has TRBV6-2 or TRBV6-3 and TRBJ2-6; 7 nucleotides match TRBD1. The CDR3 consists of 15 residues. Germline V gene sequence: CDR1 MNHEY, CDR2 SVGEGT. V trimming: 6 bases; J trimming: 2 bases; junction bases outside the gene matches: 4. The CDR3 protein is CASRTTGAGANVLTF. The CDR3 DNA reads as TGTGCCAGCAGGACTACAGGGGCTGGGGCCAACGTCCTGACTTTC.

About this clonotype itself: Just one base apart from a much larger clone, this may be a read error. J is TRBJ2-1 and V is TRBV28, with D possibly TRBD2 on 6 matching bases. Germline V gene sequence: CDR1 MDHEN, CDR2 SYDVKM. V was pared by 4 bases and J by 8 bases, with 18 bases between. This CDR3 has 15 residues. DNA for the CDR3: TGTGCCAGCAGTTCGAAGCGGGCAAGGGAATATGAGCAGTTCTTC. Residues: CASSSKRAREYEQFF.

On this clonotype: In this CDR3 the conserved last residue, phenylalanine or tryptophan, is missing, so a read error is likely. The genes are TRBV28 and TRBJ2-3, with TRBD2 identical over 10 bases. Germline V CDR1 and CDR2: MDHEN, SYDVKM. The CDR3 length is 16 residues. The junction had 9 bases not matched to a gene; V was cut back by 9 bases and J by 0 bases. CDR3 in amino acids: CARSPELAGSTDTQYL. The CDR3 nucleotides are TGTGCCAGAAGTCCAGAACTAGCGGGAAGCACAGATACGCAGTATCTT.

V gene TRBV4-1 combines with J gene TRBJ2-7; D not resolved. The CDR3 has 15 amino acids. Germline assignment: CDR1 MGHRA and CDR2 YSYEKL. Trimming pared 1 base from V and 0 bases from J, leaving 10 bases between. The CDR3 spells CASSQVTITSYEQYF. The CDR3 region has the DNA TGCGCCAGCAGCCAAGTGACAATAACCTCCTACGAGCAGTACTTC.

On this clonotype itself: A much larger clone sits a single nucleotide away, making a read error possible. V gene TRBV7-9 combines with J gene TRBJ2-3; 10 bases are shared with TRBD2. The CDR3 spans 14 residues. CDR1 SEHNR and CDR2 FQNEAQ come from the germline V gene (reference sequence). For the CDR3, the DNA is TGTGCCAACAGCACTAGCGGGGACCGAGATACGCAGTATTTT. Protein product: CANSTSGDRDTQYF.

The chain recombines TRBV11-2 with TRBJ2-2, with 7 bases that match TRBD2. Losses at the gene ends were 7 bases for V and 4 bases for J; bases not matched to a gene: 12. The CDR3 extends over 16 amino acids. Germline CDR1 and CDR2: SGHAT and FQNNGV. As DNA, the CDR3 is TGTGCCAGCATCCTAGGGAGGACTAGTCGCACCGGGGAGCTGTTTTTT. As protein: CASILGRTSRTGELFF.

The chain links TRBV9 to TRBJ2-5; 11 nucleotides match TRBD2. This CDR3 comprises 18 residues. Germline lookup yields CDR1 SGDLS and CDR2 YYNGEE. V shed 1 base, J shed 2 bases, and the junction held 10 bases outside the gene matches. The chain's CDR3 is CASSVPGLAEAGQETQYF. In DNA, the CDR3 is TGTGCCAGCAGCGTACCGGGACTAGCGGAAGCTGGGCAAGAGACCCAGTACTTC.

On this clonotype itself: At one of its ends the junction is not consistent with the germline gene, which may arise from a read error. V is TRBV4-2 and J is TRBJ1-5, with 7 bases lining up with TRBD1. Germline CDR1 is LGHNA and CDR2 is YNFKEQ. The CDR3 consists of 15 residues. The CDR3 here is CAGSQIRTGKQPQHF. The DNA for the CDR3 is TGTGCCGGCAGCCAGATCAGGACAGGCAAGCAGCCCCAGCATTTT.

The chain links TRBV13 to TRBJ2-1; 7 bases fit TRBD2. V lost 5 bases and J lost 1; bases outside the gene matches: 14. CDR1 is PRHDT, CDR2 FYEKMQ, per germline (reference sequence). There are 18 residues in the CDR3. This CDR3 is CASSPGLHDRSSYNEQFF. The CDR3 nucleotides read TGTGCCAGCAGCCCGGGACTACACGACCGCAGTTCCTACAATGAGCAGTTCTTC.

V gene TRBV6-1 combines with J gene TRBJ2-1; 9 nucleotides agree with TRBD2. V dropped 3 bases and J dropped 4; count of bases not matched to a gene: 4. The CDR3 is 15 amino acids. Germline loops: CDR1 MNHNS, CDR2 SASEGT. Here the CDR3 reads CASSDPAGGYNEQFF. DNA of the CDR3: TGTGCCAGCAGTGATCCAGCGGGGGGTTACAATGAGCAGTTCTTC.

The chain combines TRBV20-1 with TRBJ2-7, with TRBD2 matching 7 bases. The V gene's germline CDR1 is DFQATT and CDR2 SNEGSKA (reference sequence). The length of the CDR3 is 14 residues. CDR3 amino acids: CNTRARLAKYEQYF. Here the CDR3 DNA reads TGCAATACTAGGGCGCGACTAGCCAAATACGAGCAGTACTTC.